This TCR beta chain was obtained from a study of STAT5B mutations in CD4+ large granular lymphocyte leukemia. Overall study results and limits: Main leukemic clonotypes were patient-specific, but about 25% appeared at low frequency elsewhere.

Only in-frame clones appear in the TCRdb table, and some are missing; sequencing was by immunoSEQ multiplex PCR. The sample consists of about 37,000 clones, 70% to 90% of them appearing once. Healthy controls were blood donor buffy coats. Germline V gene lookup returns CDR1 SGHRS and CDR2 YFSETQ. The ends were cut back, 3 bases at V and 3 bases at J, with 9 bases in the middle. This CDR3 has 13 residues. Of note for this clone: The antigen remains unidentified.

The receptor was isolated from a human donor in good health. This chain links TRBV5-1 with TRBJ1-1; unclear D gene. Sample: CD4+ T cells from blood buffy coats. The CDR3 region is CASSSGTYTEAFF. The CDR3 DNA sequence: TGCGCCAGCAGCTCGGGAACATACACTGAAGCTTTCTTT.